These 20 T cell receptor beta chains originate from one sample sequenced in a study of cytomegalovirus exposure and HLA in healthy donors. Vbeta (60) and Jbeta (13) primers were used in the PCR. Assay used: immunoSEQ multiplex PCR; TCRdb lists only in-frame clones, some missing. The data contain under 200,000 clones, approximately 80% of them singletons. The sequenced material came from PBMCs. The source is a man aged 18 to 30 in good health and CMV-seronegative.

Only a few counts were recorded for this clone. The chain uses TRBV30 and TRBJ2-2; TRBD1 aligns across 9 bases. Per the germline V gene, CDR1 is GTSNPN and CDR2 is SVGIG (reference sequence). The CDR3 totals 15 residues. After removal of 2 bases from V and 1 base from J, the junction contained 2 bases not matched to a gene. The CDR3 bases are TGTGCCTGGAGTCCGGGACAGGGGAACACCGGGGAGCTGTTTTTT. It yields the protein CAWSPGQGNTGELFF.

This chain uses TRBV5-6 with TRBJ1-5; 8 bases map to TRBD1. There are 15 residues in the CDR3. V dropped 0 bases and J dropped 2; count of bases not matched to a gene: 1. Germline CDR1 reads SGHDT; CDR2 reads YYEEEE. The CDR3 reads CASSLDRGGNQPQHF. The DNA for the CDR3 is TGTGCCAGCAGCTTGGACAGGGGGGGCAATCAGCCCCAGCATTTT. Full variable domain (outside the CDR3, taken from reference TRBV5-6 and TRBJ1-5): DAGVTQSPTHLIKTRGQQVTLRCSPKSGHDTVSWYQQALGQGPQFIFQYYEEEERQRGNFPDRFSGHQFPNYSSELNVNALLLGDSALYLCASSLDRGGNQPQHFGDGTRLSIL.

In this sample, this clone turned up a few times. The gene calls are TRBV5-6 and TRBJ2-7; a weak D match, TRBD1 (6 bases). CDR1 and CDR2 from the germline V gene are SGHDT and YYEEEE. The length of the CDR3 is 15 residues. With 2 bases removed from V and 7 bases from J, the gap between germline ends came to 19 bases. The CDR3 coding sequence is TGTGCCAGCAGCTTAAAGACCGGACAGTCGGGAGAGCAGTACTTC. It yields the protein CASSLKTGQSGEQYF.

The V gene is TRBV7-3, the J gene TRBJ2-2; D unresolved. Trimming stripped 4 bases from V and 1 base from J, with 13 bases between. There are 16 residues in the CDR3. Germline lookup yields CDR1 SGHTA and CDR2 FQGTGA. CDR3 nucleotides: TGTGCCAGCAGCTCATCTCGAGCTGAGAACACCGGGGAGCTGTTTTTT. As protein: CASSSSRAENTGELFF.

J is TRBJ2-7 and V is TRBV2; tentatively, D is TRBD1 (6 bases). V lost 8 bases to trimming and J lost 3 bases, with 20 bases between them. CDR1 is SNHLY and CDR2 is FYNNEI in the germline V gene. The CDR3 runs to 15 residues. In nucleotides, the CDR3 is TGTGCCAGCGGGGCAATTAGCAAGGGGGTCTACGAGCAGTACTTC. The encoded protein is CASGAISKGVYEQYF.

V is TRBV28 and J is TRBJ1-2; 10 nucleotides match TRBD1. This CDR3 comprises 21 residues. J was trimmed by 5 bases and V by 1 base; bases with no gene match: 22. Germline V gene lookup returns CDR1 MDHEN and CDR2 SYDVKM. The CDR3 DNA sequence: TGTGCCAGCAGTTTATCCCAGCGTATCAACACCCGACAGGGGGCAGAATATGGCTACACCTTC. Translating gives CASSLSQRINTRQGAEYGYTF.

The J gene is TRBJ2-7, the V gene TRBV5-5; D remains unclear. Germline lookup yields CDR1 SGHKS and CDR2 YYEKEE (reference sequence). The CDR3 has 11 residues. V dropped 1 base and J dropped 9 bases, with 8 bases sitting between them. CDR3 sequence: CASSLTSAQYF. DNA of the CDR3: TGTGCCAGCAGCTTGACGAGTGCGCAGTACTTC.

The rearrangement links TRBV10-3 to TRBJ1-4; D not certain. The V gene's germline CDR1 is ENHRY and CDR2 SYGVKD. The V and J ends lost 11 bases and 5 bases respectively, with 15 bases between them. This CDR3 spans 13 amino acids. The DNA of the CDR3 is TGTGCCTCCACAGTTGAATTGAATGAAAAACTGTTTTTT. Its protein is CASTVELNEKLFF.

As to this clone: Germline and junction disagree at one end, which may indicate a read error. This rearrangement joins TRBV7-8 to TRBJ2-6; 9 nucleotides align to TRBD1. The CDR3 is made up of 18 amino acids. Germline CDR1 reads SGHVS; CDR2 reads FQNEAQ. For the CDR3, the DNA is TGTGCCAGCCAGACAGGGGGTCCCCTTCACTCTGGGGCCAACGGCCTGACTTTC. Translated, it gives CASQTGGPLHSGANGLTF.

The chain has TRBV4-1 and TRBJ1-1; tentatively, D is TRBD1 (5 bases). Trimming removed 1 base from V and 3 bases from J, with 12 bases in between. This CDR3 spans 15 amino acids. Looked up from germline, CDR1 is MGHRA and CDR2 is YSYEKL. CDR3 coding DNA: TGCGCCAGCAGCCAAGGGGGTACGGGGGACACTGAAGCTTTCTTT. Its translation: CASSQGGTGDTEAFF.

The chain employs TRBV5-4 and TRBJ1-2, with no clear D. The germline CDR1 and CDR2 sequences are SGHNT and YYREEE (reference sequence). Trimming removed 0 bases at V and 2 bases at J, with 8 bases between. CDR3 length equals 14 residues. The CDR3 reads CASSLDSPNYGYTF. CDR3 bases: TGTGCCAGCAGCTTGGACAGCCCAAACTATGGCTACACCTTC.

V and J are TRBV2 and TRBJ2-4, with 10 nucleotides matching TRBD2. The germline CDR1 and CDR2 sequences are SNHLY and FYNNEI. The length of the CDR3 is 16 residues. Trimming cost V 4 bases and J 8 bases; bases outside gene matches: 11. Here the CDR3 DNA reads TGTGCCAGCAGTGGGAAGCGGGGGGGGCCGGGGGACATTCAGTACTTC. It yields the protein CASSGKRGGPGDIQYF. Using reference TRBV2 and TRBJ2-4 for the parts outside the CDR3, the full variable domain is EPEVTQTPSHQVTQMGQEVILRCVPISNHLYFYWYRQILGQKVEFLVSFYNNEISEKSEIFDDQFSVERPDGSNFTLKIRSTKLEDSAMYFCASSGKRGGPGDIQYFGAGTRLSVL.

This clone has a handful of counts. The chain combines TRBV7-2 with TRBJ1-2; D is possibly TRBD1 (5 bases). Trimming cost V 3 bases and J 8 bases, with 10 bases left between them. The CDR3 is made up of 12 amino acids. In germline, CDR1 is SGHTA, CDR2 FQGNSA. The CDR3 bases are TGTGCCAGCAGCTTTGGACAAATAGGCTACACCTTC. Its translation is CASSFGQIGYTF.

V is TRBV5-6 and J is TRBJ2-5; 8 bases match TRBD1. This CDR3 comprises 16 residues. The V segment lost 4 bases and the J segment 2 bases; nucleotides outside the gene matches: 10. Looked up from germline, CDR1 is SGHDT and CDR2 is YYEEEE. Written as DNA, the CDR3 is TGTGCCAGCAGCCCCCGAGGACAGGGCCTACAAGAGACCCAGTACTTC. This sequence encodes CASSPRGQGLQETQYF. The full variable domain, its missing parts supplied by reference TRBV5-6 and TRBJ2-5, is DAGVTQSPTHLIKTRGQQVTLRCSPKSGHDTVSWYQQALGQGPQFIFQYYEEEERQRGNFPDRFSGHQFPNYSSELNVNALLLGDSALYLCASSPRGQGLQETQYFGPGTRLLVL.

This clone was detected a few times. This chain connects TRBV2 to TRBJ2-5; 7 nucleotides align to TRBD1. This CDR3 is 14 amino acids long. Germline loops: CDR1 SNHLY, CDR2 FYNNEI. V was pared by 5 bases and J by 2 bases, with 5 bases of the junction left unmatched. The CDR3 here is CASSKDRTQETQYF. DNA of the CDR3: TGTGCCAGCAGTAAGGACAGGACACAAGAGACCCAGTACTTC. Combining the CDR3 with reference TRBV2 and TRBJ2-5 gives the whole variable domain EPEVTQTPSHQVTQMGQEVILRCVPISNHLYFYWYRQILGQKVEFLVSFYNNEISEKSEIFDDQFSVERPDGSNFTLKIRSTKLEDSAMYFCASSKDRTQETQYFGPGTRLLVL.

The gene calls are TRBV28 and TRBJ2-7, with 8 bases matching TRBD1. Germline CDR1 reads MDHEN; CDR2 reads SYDVKM. The CDR3 runs 14 residues. V dropped 6 bases and J dropped 3; count of bases not matched to a gene: 7. In DNA form, the CDR3 reads TGTGCCAGCAGGATTGCTGGACAGGGCTACGAGCAGTACTTC. It is translated as CASRIAGQGYEQYF.

The CDR3 region has the DNA TGTGCCAGTAGTGTCGCCGGGACAGACACCTACGAGCAGTACTTC. Encoded protein: CASSVAGTDTYEQYF. The chain uses TRBV19 and TRBJ2-7; 7 nucleotides match TRBD1. The CDR3 spans 15 residues. Per germline, CDR1 LNHDA and CDR2 SQIVND (reference sequence). J was trimmed by 2 bases and V by 5 bases; bases with no gene match: 9.

V is TRBV5-4 and J is TRBJ2-1; TRBD2 matches at 9 bases. Germline loops: CDR1 SGHNT, CDR2 YYREEE (reference sequence). The V gene end was trimmed by 5 bases and the J gene end by 6 bases; junction bases not matched to a gene: 15. The CDR3 runs to 17 residues. The CDR3 DNA sequence: TGTGCCAGCAGTCCGCCCCTGAGGCTAGCGGGACCCAATGAGCAGTTCTTC. It encodes CASSPPLRLAGPNEQFF.

The chain's CDR3 is CASSLKSPYEQYF. The CDR3 DNA follows: TGTGCCAGCAGTCTAAAATCCCCCTACGAGCAGTACTTC. The V and J genes are TRBV27 and TRBJ2-7, with unresolved D. The germline V gene encodes CDR1 MNHEY and CDR2 SMNVEV (reference sequence). Deletions cut 5 bases from V and 2 bases from J, with 10 bases between. CDR3 length: 13 amino acids.

V usage is TRBV10-2 and J usage is TRBJ2-1; a possible D gene is TRBD1 (7 bases). The CDR3 is 17 amino acids. Deletions cut 7 bases from V and 8 bases from J, with 27 bases between. Germline-derived CDR1 and CDR2 are WSHSY and SAAADI. The CDR3, as DNA: TGCGCCAGCATCCTGCTCCCGGGACTCAGGGGGATGGATGAGCAGTTCTTC. Its protein is CASILLPGLRGMDEQFF.